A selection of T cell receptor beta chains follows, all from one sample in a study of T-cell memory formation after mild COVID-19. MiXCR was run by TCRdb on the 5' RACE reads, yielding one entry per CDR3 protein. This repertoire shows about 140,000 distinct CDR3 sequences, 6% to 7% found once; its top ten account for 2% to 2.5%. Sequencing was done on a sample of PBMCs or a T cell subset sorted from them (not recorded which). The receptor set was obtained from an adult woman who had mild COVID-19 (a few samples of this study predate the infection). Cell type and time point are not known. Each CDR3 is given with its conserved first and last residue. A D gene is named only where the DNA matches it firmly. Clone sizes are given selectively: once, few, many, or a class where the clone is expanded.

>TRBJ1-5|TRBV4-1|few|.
TGCGCCAGCAGCCAAGAGGCCTCGGGACGGGGGACGGGAAATCAGCCCCAGCATTTT
CASSQEASGRGTGNQPQHF
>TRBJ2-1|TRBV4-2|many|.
TGTGCCAGCAGCCATTTGGGTACTGGTGGTTCGGATGAGCAGTTCTTC
CASSHLGTGGSDEQFF
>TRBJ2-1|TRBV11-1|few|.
TGTGCCAGCAGTGGGGGGGGCTATAGCTCCTACAATGAGCAGTTCTTC
CASSGGGYSSYNEQFF
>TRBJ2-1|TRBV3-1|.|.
TGTGCCAGCAGCCAGGCCCTGAGAGGGGAGGTACCGTTCTTC
CASSQALRGEVPFF
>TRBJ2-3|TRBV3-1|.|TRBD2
TGTGCCAGCAGTCAAGGTAGTGGGACTAGCGGGAGGTCAGATACGCAGTATTTT
CASSQGSGTSGRSDTQYF
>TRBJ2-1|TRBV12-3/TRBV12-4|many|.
TGTGCCAGCAGTCCACAGGGAGTTCCCTACAATGAGCAGTTCTTC
CASSPQGVPYNEQFF
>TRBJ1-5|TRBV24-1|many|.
TGTGCCACCAGTGATCCGGGGGGCCAGCCCCAGCATTTT
CATSDPGGQPQHF
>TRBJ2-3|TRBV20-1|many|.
TGCAGTGCTAGAGATCGGAGACTAGTATTCACGGATACGCAGTATTTT
CSARDRRLVFTDTQYF
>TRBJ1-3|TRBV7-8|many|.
TGTGCCAGCAGCGAGCAGGGGCTGGGGAACACCATATATTTT
CASSEQGLGNTIYF
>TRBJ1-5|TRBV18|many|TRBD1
TGTGCCAGCTCACTGGGACAGGGCAATCAGCCCCAGCATTTT
CASSLGQGNQPQHF
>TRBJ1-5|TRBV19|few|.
TGTGCCAGTAGTATTGAACTCAATCAGCCCCAGCATTTT
CASSIELNQPQHF
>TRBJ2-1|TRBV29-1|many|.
TGCAGCGTTGAGCCCGCACCTAGCGAGAGCTCCTACAATGAGCAGTTCTTC
CSVEPAPSESSYNEQFF
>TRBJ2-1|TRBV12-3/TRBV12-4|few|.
TGTGCCAGCAGTCCGACTCAACAGGGTCGGCACAATGAGCAGTTCTTC
CASSPTQQGRHNEQFF
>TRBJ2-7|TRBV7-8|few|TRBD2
TGTGCCAGCAGCTCACGGGCGTCCGGGACTACAGCTTTTGACCTCTACGAGCAGTACTTC
CASSSRASGTTAFDLYEQYF
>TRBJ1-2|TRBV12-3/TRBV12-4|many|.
TGTGCCAGCAGTTTCCTTGGGATTAGCAGGGGAGGCTACACCTTC
CASSFLGISRGGYTF
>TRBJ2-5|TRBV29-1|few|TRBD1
TGCAGCGTTGAGATAACAGGGGGCGTAGGAGAGACCCAGTACTTC
CSVEITGGVGETQYF
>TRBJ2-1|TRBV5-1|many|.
TGCGCCAGCAGCGGTGGCAGCCTCAATGAGCAGTTCTTC
CASSGGSLNEQFF
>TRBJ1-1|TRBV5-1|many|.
TGCGCCAGCAGCTTGTGGGACGTGAACACTGAAGCTTTCTTT
CASSLWDVNTEAFF
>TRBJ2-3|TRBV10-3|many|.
TGTGCCATCAGTGAGTTGGGTGGAGAGCCCCAGTATTTT
CAISELGGEPQYF
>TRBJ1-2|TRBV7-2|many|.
TGTGCCAGCAGCTCCTCACCAACAAGGGGTGATGGCTACACCTTC
CASSSSPTRGDGYTF
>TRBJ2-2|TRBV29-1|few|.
TGCAGCGCTCGACCTCAGAGTACCGGGGAGCTGTTTTTT
CSARPQSTGELFF
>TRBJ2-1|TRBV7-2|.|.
TGTGCCAGCAGCCCAGACCGGGCGAAATACAATGAGCAGTTCTTC
CASSPDRAKYNEQFF
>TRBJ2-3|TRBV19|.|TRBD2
TGTGCCAGCCATAGCGGGAGGTTTGTCACAGATACGCAGTATTTT
CASHSGRFVTDTQYF
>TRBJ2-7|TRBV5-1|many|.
TGCGCCAGCAGCTTGACGGAGGGGTTGGGCGAGCAGTACTTC
CASSLTEGLGEQYF
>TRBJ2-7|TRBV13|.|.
TGTGCCAGCAGCTTAATGTCCTACGAGCAGTACTTC
CASSLMSYEQYF